The rows below give T cell receptor beta chains drawn from one sample of a study of read filtering for tumor transcriptome and immune sequencing. MiXCR was run by TCRdb on the reads, yielding one entry per CDR3 protein. The repertoire holds roughly 25,000 distinct CDR3 sequences, with 20% as singletons. The sequenced sample was a population of CD138-negative cells sorted from bone marrow. Receptors were obtained from a donor at least 40 years old with multiple myeloma. Both conserved end residues are part of each CDR3. Fields, in order: D gene, V gene, clone size, J gene, CDR3 DNA, CDR3 protein. The D gene is left open where the match is weak. Clone size is shown for a subset of rows, as once, few, many or a class of expanded clone.

>-|TRBV29-1|-|TRBJ2-1
TGCAGCGTGGGGGACAACGAGCAGCTCTTC
CSVGDNEQLF
>TRBD2|TRBV3-1|many|TRBJ2-1
TGTGCCAGCAGCCACCTGGGGGGGCTAGCGGGAGGTGGCGTCTACAATGAGCAGTTCTTC
CASSHLGGLAGGGVYNEQFF
>TRBD1|TRBV27|many|TRBJ1-1
TGTGCCAGCAGCGGACAGGGAAACACTGAAGCTTTCTTT
CASSGQGNTEAFF
>-|TRBV7-2|once|TRBJ2-1
TGTGCCAGCCGCTCAGGCCCAGACTCCAATGAGCAGTTCTTC
CASRSGPDSNEQFF
>TRBD2|TRBV11-2|many|TRBJ2-7
TGTGCCAGCAGCTTAGGCGGGAGCTCCTACGAGCAGTACTTC
CASSLGGSSYEQYF
>TRBD2|TRBV11-2|many|TRBJ2-1
TGTGCCAGCAGCTTAGGGACTAGCGGGAAGACCTACAATGAGCAGTTCTTC
CASSLGTSGKTYNEQFF
>TRBD1|TRBV9|-|TRBJ1-2
TGTGCCAGCAGCGTAGGACAGGGATCGTATGGCTACACCTTC
CASSVGQGSYGYTF
>TRBD2|TRBV19|medium-sized|TRBJ2-1
TGTGCCAGTAGTATGTTAGCGGGGGGATACAATGAGCAGTTCTTC
CASSMLAGGYNEQFF
>-|TRBV20-1|many|TRBJ2-3
TGCAGTGCTAGAGCAAACTCCCTGGTCCCAGATACGCAGTATTTT
CSARANSLVPDTQYF
>-|TRBV18|many|TRBJ1-1
TGTGCCAGCTCGATTGACTCTCGAGGGAACACTGAAGCTTTCTTT
CASSIDSRGNTEAFF
>-|TRBV20-1|many|TRBJ1-1
TGCAGTGCTAGAGATCGGAAAGGCGGGTTCACTGAAGCTTTCTTT
CSARDRKGGFTEAFF
>-|TRBV28|many|TRBJ2-7
TGTGCCAGCAGTTCAGACAGCACCGGAGACGAGCAGTACTTC
CASSSDSTGDEQYF
>-|TRBV2|many|TRBJ1-5
TGTGCCAGCAGTGAACAAACCAATCAGCCCCAGCATTTT
CASSEQTNQPQHF
>-|TRBV27|many|TRBJ2-7
TGTGCCAGCAGTTTTCTCGACAGGAGGAACGAGCAGTACTTC
CASSFLDRRNEQYF